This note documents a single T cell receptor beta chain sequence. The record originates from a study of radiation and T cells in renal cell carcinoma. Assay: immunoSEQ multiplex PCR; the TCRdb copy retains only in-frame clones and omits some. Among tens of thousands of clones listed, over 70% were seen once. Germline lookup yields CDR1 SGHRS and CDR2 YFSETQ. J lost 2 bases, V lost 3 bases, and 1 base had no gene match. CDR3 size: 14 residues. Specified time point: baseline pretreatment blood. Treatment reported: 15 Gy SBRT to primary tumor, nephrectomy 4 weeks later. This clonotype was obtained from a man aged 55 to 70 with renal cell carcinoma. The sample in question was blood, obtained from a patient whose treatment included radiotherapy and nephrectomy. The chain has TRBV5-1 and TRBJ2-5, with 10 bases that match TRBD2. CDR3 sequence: CASSWTSGQETQYF. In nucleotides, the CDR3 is TGCGCCAGCAGCTGGACTAGCGGACAAGAGACCCAGTACTTC.